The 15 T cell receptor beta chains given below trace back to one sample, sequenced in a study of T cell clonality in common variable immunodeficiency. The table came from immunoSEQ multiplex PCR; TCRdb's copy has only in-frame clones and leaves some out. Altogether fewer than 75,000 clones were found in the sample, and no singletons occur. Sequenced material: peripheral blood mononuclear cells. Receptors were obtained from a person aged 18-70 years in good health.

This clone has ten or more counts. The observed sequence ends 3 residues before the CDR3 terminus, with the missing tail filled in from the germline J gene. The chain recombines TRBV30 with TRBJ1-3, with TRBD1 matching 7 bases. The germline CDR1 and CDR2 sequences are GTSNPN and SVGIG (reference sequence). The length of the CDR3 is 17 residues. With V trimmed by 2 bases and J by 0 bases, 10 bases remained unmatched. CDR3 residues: CAWSSKTGTISGNTIYF. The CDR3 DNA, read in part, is TGTGCCTGGAGTTCTAAGACAGGGACCATCTCTGGAAACACC.

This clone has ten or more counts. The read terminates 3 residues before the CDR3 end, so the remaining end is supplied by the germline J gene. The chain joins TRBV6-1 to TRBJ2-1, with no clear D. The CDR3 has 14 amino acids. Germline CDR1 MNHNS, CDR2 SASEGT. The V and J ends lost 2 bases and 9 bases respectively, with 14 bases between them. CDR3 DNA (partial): TGTGCCAGCAGTGAACTTGTGTCCAAGGGTGAG. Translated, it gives CASSELVSKGE. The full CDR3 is CASSELVSKGEQFF.

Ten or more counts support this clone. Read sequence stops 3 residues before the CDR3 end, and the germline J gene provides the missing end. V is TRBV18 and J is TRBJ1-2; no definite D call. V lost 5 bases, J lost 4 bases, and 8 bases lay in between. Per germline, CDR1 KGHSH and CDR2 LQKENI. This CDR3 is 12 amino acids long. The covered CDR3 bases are TGTGCCAGCTCAGCCGCTATCTATGGC. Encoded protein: CASSAAIYG. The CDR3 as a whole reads CASSAAIYGYTF.

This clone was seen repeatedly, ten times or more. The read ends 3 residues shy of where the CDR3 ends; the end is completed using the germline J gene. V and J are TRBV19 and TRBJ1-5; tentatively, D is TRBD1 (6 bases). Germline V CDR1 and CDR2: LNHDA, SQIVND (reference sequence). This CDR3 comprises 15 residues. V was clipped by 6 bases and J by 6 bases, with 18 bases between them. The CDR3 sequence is CASRPQAGEGQPQHF. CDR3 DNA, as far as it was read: TGTGCCAGTAGGCCCCAGGCAGGGGAGGGTCAGCCC.

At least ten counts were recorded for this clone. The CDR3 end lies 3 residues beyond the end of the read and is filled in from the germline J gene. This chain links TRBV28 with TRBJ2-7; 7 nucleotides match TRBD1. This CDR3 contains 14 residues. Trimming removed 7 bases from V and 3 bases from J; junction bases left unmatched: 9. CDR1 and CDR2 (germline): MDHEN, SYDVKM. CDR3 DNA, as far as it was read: TGTGCCAGCATCCGACAGGGCGGTTTCTACGAG. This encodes CASIRQGGFYE. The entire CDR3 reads CASIRQGGFYEQYF. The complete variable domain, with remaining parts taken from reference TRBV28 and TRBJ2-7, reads DVKVTQSSRYLVKRTGEKVFLECVQDMDHENMFWYRQDPGLGLRLIYFSYDVKMKEKGDIPEGYSVSREKKERFSLILESASTNQTSMYLCASIRQGGFYEQYFGPGTRLTVT.

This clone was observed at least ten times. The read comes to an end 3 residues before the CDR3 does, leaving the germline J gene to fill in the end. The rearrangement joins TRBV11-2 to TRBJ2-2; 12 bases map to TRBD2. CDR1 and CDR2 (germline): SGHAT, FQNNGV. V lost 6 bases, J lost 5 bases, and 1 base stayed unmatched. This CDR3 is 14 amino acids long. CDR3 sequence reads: CASRGLAGTGELFF. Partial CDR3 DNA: TGTGCCAGCAGGGGACTAGCGGGTACCGGGGAG.

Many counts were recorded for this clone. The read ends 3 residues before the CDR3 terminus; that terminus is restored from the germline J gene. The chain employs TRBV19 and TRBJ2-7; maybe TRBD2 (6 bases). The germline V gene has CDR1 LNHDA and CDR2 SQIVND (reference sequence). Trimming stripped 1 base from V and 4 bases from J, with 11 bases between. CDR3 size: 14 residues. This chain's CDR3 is CASSIGGDGYEQYF. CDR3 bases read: TGTGCCAGTAGTATAGGGGGGGACGGATACGAG.

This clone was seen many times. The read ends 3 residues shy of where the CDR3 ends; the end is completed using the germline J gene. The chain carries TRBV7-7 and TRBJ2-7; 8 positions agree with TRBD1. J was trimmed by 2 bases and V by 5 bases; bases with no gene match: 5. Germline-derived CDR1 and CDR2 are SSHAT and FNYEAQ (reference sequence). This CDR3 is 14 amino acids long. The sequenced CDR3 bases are TGTGCCAGCAGCCCGACAGGGGCCCCCTACGAG. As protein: CASSPTGAPYE. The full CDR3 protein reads CASSPTGAPYEQYF.

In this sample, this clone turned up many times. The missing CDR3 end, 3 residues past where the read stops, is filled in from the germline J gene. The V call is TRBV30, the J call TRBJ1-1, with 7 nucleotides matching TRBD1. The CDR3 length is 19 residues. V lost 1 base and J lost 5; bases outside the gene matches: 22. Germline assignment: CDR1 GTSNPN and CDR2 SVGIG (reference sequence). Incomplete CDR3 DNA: TGTGCCTGGAGTGCTTACCCCCCGGAGACAGGGCTTCGTGGTACTGAA. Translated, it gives CAWSAYPPETGLRGTE. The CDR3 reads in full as CAWSAYPPETGLRGTEAFF.

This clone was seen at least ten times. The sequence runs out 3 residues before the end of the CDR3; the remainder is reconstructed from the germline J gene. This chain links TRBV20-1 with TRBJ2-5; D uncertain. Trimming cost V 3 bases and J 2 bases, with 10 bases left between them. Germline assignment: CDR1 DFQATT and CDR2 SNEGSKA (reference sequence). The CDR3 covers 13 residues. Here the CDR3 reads CSARVWPQETQYF. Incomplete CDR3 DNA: TGCAGTGCTAGGGTGTGGCCGCAAGAGACC.

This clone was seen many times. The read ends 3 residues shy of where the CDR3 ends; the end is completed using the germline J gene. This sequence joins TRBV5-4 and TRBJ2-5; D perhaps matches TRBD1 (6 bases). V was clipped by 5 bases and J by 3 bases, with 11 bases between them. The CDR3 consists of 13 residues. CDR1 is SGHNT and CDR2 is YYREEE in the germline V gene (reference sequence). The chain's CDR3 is CASRIQGEETQYF. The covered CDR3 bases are TGTGCCAGCAGAATACAGGGTGAAGAGACC.

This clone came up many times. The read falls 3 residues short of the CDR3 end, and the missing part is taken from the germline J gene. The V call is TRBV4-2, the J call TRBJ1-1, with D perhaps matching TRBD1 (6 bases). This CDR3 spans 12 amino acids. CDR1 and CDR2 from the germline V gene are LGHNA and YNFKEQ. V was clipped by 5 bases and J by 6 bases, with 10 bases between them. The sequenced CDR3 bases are TGTGCCAGCAGCTTTGCAGGGGCTGAA. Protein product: CASSFAGAE. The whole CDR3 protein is CASSFAGAEAFF.

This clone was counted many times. CDR3 DNA, as far as it was read: TGTGCCAGCAGTTTAGGGACAGGGCTTCAGCCC. Its protein product is CASSLGTGLQP. The CDR3, in full, reads CASSLGTGLQPQHF. V gene TRBV12-3 or TRBV12-4 combines with J gene TRBJ1-5, with TRBD1 identical over 8 bases. The read finishes 3 residues shy of the CDR3 end, and the germline J gene is used to complete it. V shed 1 base and J 6 bases; nucleotides not matched to a gene: 2. The CDR3 consists of 14 residues.

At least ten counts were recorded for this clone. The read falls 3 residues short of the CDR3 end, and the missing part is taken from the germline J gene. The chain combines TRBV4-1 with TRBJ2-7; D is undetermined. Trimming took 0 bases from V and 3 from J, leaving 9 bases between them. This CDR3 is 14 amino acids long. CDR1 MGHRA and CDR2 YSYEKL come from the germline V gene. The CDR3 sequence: CASSQEKQIYEQYF. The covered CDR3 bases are TGCGCCAGCAGCCAAGAAAAACAGATCTACGAG.

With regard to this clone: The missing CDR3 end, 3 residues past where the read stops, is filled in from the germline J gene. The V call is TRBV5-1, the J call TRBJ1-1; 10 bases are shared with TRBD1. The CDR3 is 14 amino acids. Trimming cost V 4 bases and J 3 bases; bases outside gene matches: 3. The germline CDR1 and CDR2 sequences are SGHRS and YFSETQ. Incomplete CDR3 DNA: TGCGCCAGCAGCCGACAGGGGGCTGACACTGAA. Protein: CASSRQGADTE. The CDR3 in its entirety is CASSRQGADTEAFF.